Following are 25 T cell receptor beta chains from one sample sequenced in a study of T cell repertoires in cytomegalovirus infection. TCRdb analysed the reads with MiXCR anew, one entry per CDR3 protein. Of roughly 500,000 distinct CDR3 sequences listed, about 42% are singletons. What these receptors recognize is not known. This material consisted of cultured PBMCs, taken from culture after CMV antigen stimulation. These receptors were taken from a human donor in good health (CMV status not recorded). Some clones in this sample may be carry-over from other donors' samples.

This clonotype was observed a few times. The chain links TRBV20-1 to TRBJ2-5; D is perhaps TRBD2 (5 bases). Germline CDR1 DFQATT, CDR2 SNEGSKA (reference sequence). The CDR3 totals 16 residues. The V end was cut by 4 bases, the J end by 4 bases, with 22 bases between. In DNA form, the CDR3 reads TGCAGTGCTACCTTAACGGCAGGAGGTTGGCCAGAGACCCAGTACTTC. This gives the protein CSATLTAGGWPETQYF.

In this sample, this clonotype turned up a few times. V gene TRBV7-6 combines with J gene TRBJ2-7; 7 positions match TRBD2. Trimming cost V 2 bases and J 3 bases; bases outside gene matches: 1. The CDR3 loop spans 13 amino acids. Germline V gene data show CDR1 as SGHVS and CDR2 as FNYEAQ. CDR3 DNA sequence: TGTGCCAGCAGCTTATGGACTAGCTACGAGCAGTACTTC. Translation: CASSLWTSYEQYF.

The rearrangement links TRBV18 to TRBJ2-1, with a tentative D call TRBD1 (6 bases). This CDR3 region has 17 residues. Germline V gene data show CDR1 as KGHSH and CDR2 as LQKENI. V lost 4 bases and J 0 bases, leaving 16 bases between the germline ends. The CDR3 DNA reads as TGTGCCAGCTCACTTCAGGGGTCATGGAGCTCCTACAATGAGCAGTTCTTC. Protein sequence: CASSLQGSWSSYNEQFF.

Written as DNA, the CDR3 is TGTGCCAGTAAAGGAGGTCGGGGGACAGATACGCAGTATTTT. This codes for CASKGGRGTDTQYF. The chain is built from TRBV19 and TRBJ2-3, with a tentative D call TRBD2 (6 bases). Germline V gives CDR1 LNHDA, CDR2 SQIVND (reference sequence). V dropped 7 bases and J dropped 3 bases, with 14 bases sitting between them. The CDR3 contains 14 residues. Supplemented by reference TRBV19 and TRBJ2-3, the full variable domain reads DGGITQSPKYLFRKEGQNVTLSCEQNLNHDAMYWYRQDPGQGLRLIYYSQIVNDFQKGDIAEGYSVSREKKESFPLTVTSAQKNPTAFYLCASKGGRGTDTQYFGPGTRLTVL.

This clonotype showed up just a few times. The chain combines TRBV4-3 with TRBJ2-1, with 10 bases fitting TRBD2. Germline values: CDR1 LGHNA, CDR2 YSLEER. This CDR3 spans 17 amino acids. The J segment lost 2 bases and the V segment lost 4 bases, leaving 8 bases of the junction unmatched. CDR3 DNA sequence: TGCGCCAGCAGCCCCCGGACTAGCGGCCAAACCTACAATGAGCAGTTCTTC. This encodes CASSPRTSGQTYNEQFF.

This chain joins TRBV27 and TRBJ1-1; unclear D gene. Trimming cost V 6 bases and J 13 bases, with 24 bases left between them. Germline assignment: CDR1 MNHEY and CDR2 SMNVEV (reference sequence). There are 14 residues in the CDR3. The CDR3 is CASSRSGPVGIGFF. The CDR3 nucleotides are TGTGCCAGCAGCAGGTCCGGGCCCGTGGGAATCGGTTTCTTT.

This clonotype has just a few counts. The chain is built from TRBV19 and TRBJ1-4; D unresolved. With 9 bases removed from V and 0 bases from J, the gap between germline ends came to 20 bases. CDR3 size: 17 residues. Germline V CDR1 and CDR2: LNHDA, SQIVND (reference sequence). The CDR3 sequence: CASEPSFFTTTNEKLFF. In DNA form, the CDR3 reads TGTGCCAGCGAACCCTCGTTCTTTACTACAACTAATGAAAAACTGTTTTTT.

This rearrangement joins TRBV30 to TRBJ2-7; D unclear. Germline V gene sequence: CDR1 GTSNPN, CDR2 SVGIG (reference sequence). V was cut by 2 bases and J by 0 bases, with 14 bases left in between. CDR3 length equals 15 residues. This CDR3 is CAWSMPVVGSYEQYF. The CDR3 DNA is TGTGCCTGGAGTATGCCCGTCGTAGGCTCCTACGAGCAGTACTTC.

Only a few counts were recorded for this clonotype. The V gene is TRBV15, the J gene TRBJ2-3; the D is unclear. Germline CDR1 LNHNV, CDR2 YYDKDF (reference sequence). The CDR3 sequence is 15 residues long. Trimming stripped 0 bases from V and 5 bases from J, with 12 bases between. The CDR3 coding sequence is TGTGCCACCAGCAGAGACGGTAGGAAGGGAGATACGCAGTATTTT. The encoded protein is CATSRDGRKGDTQYF.

This chain joins TRBV4-1 and TRBJ2-3, with no clear D. V was pared by 1 base and J by 4 bases, with 9 bases between. Per the germline V gene, CDR1 is MGHRA and CDR2 is YSYEKL. The CDR3 contains 14 residues. The CDR3 here is CASSQAFRPDTQYF. The CDR3 nucleotides are TGCGCCAGCAGCCAAGCCTTTAGACCAGATACGCAGTATTTT.

This sequence joins TRBV20-1 and TRBJ2-3; D is perhaps TRBD2 (6 bases). The ends were cut back, 4 bases at V and 0 bases at J, with 8 bases in the middle. The CDR3 is 13 amino acids. CDR1 DFQATT and CDR2 SNEGSKA come from the germline V gene (reference sequence). CDR3 sequence (DNA): TGCAGTGCTATCGGGGGTAGCACAGATACGCAGTATTTT. It codes for CSAIGGSTDTQYF.

This clonotype has only a few counts. The gene calls are TRBV4-3 and TRBJ2-3; a possible D gene is TRBD1 (5 bases). This CDR3 has 15 residues. Per the germline V gene, CDR1 is LGHNA and CDR2 is YSLEER. Trimming removed 1 base at V and 2 bases at J, with 10 bases between. CDR3 nucleotide sequence: TGCGCCAGCAGCCAAGGCAGGGTTACCACAGATACGCAGTATTTT. Protein: CASSQGRVTTDTQYF.

This chain joins TRBV4-3 and TRBJ2-1, with D unresolved. The V and J ends lost 6 bases and 4 bases respectively, with 19 bases between them. This CDR3 spans 16 amino acids. Germline V gene lookup returns CDR1 LGHNA and CDR2 YSLEER. The CDR3 sequence: CASSRAHPRLYNEQFF. CDR3 nucleotide sequence: TGCGCCAGCAGTAGGGCTCACCCCCGGCTATACAATGAGCAGTTCTTC.

The sample holds a few counts of this clonotype. The chain recombines TRBV6-1 with TRBJ1-2; D remains unclear. V was cut by 4 bases and J by 0 bases, with 6 bases left in between. The CDR3 extends over 13 amino acids. Germline-derived CDR1 and CDR2 are MNHNS and SASEGT. CDR3 in DNA: TGTGCCAGCAGTGTAGGGACTAACTATGGCTACACCTTC. This codes for CASSVGTNYGYTF.

J is TRBJ2-5 and V is TRBV13; no firm D call. Germline values: CDR1 PRHDT, CDR2 FYEKMQ (reference sequence). The CDR3 totals 16 residues. The V end lost 0 bases, the J end lost 4 bases, and 15 bases lay between the germline ends. In DNA, the CDR3 is TGTGCCAGCAGCTTAGGCGGTTTGACAAGATTAGAGACCCAGTACTTC. Translation: CASSLGGLTRLETQYF.

This clonotype was observed once. This chain connects TRBV7-6 to TRBJ2-2, with D possibly being TRBD1 (6 bases). This CDR3 region has 13 residues. CDR1 is SGHVS, CDR2 FNYEAQ, per germline. V lost 3 bases, J lost 13 bases, and 15 bases lay in between. The CDR3 spells CASSFNGGLGLFF. The CDR3 region has the DNA TGTGCCAGCAGCTTCAATGGGGGCCTGGGGCTGTTTTTT. Combining the CDR3 with reference TRBV7-6 and TRBJ2-2 gives the whole variable domain GAGVSQSPRYKVTKRGQDVALRCDPISGHVSLYWYRQALGQGPEFLTYFNYEAQQDKSGLPNDRFSAERPEGSISTLTIQRTEQRDSAMYRCASSFNGGLGLFFGEGSRLTVL.

The V and J genes are TRBV7-9 and TRBJ2-3; no definite D call. The germline V gene encodes CDR1 SEHNR and CDR2 FQNEAQ (reference sequence). The V end lost 5 bases, the J end lost 9 bases, and 9 bases lay between the germline ends. CDR3 length equals 11 residues. For the CDR3, the DNA is TGTGCCAGCAGCCTTCCCCTCACGCAGTATTTT. Its protein product is CASSLPLTQYF.

This clonotype was seen a handful of times. The gene calls are TRBV12-3 or TRBV12-4 and TRBJ1-1; no firm D call. V lost 0 bases, J lost 2 bases, and 13 bases lay in between. The CDR3 has 16 residues. The CDR3 bases are TGTGCCAGCAGTTTAGCGGCGGTACCGGGCAACACTGAAGCTTTCTTT. This gives the protein CASSLAAVPGNTEAFF.

This clonotype was seen more than once but under ten times. This chain links TRBV27 with TRBJ2-5; possibly TRBD2 for D (5 bases). CDR3 length equals 16 residues. The germline gives CDR1 MNHEY, CDR2 SMNVEV (reference sequence). Trimming removed 5 bases from V and 4 bases from J, with 20 bases in between. The CDR3 nucleotides read TGTGCCAGCAGTCCACCCGCCCCGGGAAGCGTAGAGACCCAGTACTTC. It yields the protein CASSPPAPGSVETQYF.

This clonotype was seen a handful of times. The genes are TRBV6-5 and TRBJ2-7; D is tentatively TRBD1 or TRBD2 (5 bases each). This CDR3 has 16 amino acids. The V end was cut by 0 bases, the J end by 0 bases, with 12 bases between. Germline values: CDR1 MNHEY, CDR2 SVGAGI. The DNA for the CDR3 is TGTGCCAGCAGTTACTCGCGAGGGGCTAACTCCTACGAGCAGTACTTC. This translates into CASSYSRGANSYEQYF.

The chain carries TRBV6-1 and TRBJ1-6; 8 bases match TRBD1. V lost 7 bases and J lost 9; bases outside the gene matches: 8. The CDR3 sequence is 14 residues long. The germline V gene has CDR1 MNHNS and CDR2 SASEGT. The chain's CDR3 is CASIGQGLGSPLHF. The CDR3 coding sequence is TGTGCCAGCATCGGACAGGGACTGGGTTCACCCCTCCACTTT.

The rearrangement joins TRBV7-9 to TRBJ1-2, with a tentative D call TRBD1 (6 bases). With 8 bases removed from V and 7 bases from J, the gap between germline ends came to 14 bases. CDR1 and CDR2 (germline): SEHNR, FQNEAQ (reference sequence). This CDR3 contains 12 residues. CDR3 loop: CASLGGSGGYTF. In DNA, the CDR3 is TGTGCCAGCTTAGGGGGAAGTGGTGGCTACACCTTC. The complete variable domain, with remaining parts taken from reference TRBV7-9 and TRBJ1-2, reads DTGVSQNPRHKITKRGQNVTFRCDPISEHNRLYWYRQTLGQGPEFLTYFQNEAQLEKSRLLSDRFSAERPKGSFSTLEIQRTEQGDSAMYLCASLGGSGGYTFGSGTRLTVV.

This clonotype has only a few counts. The chain couples TRBV6-1 to TRBJ1-1; D is possibly TRBD1 (5 bases). Trimming removed 6 bases from V and 0 bases from J, with 14 bases in between. The CDR3 covers 15 residues. Germline V lookup: CDR1 MNHNS, CDR2 SASEGT. In DNA, the CDR3 is TGTGCCAGCAGGGGGGTCGGCACAGTGAACACTGAAGCTTTCTTT. Its protein is CASRGVGTVNTEAFF.

This clonotype turned up a few times. This chain connects TRBV28 to TRBJ1-4; D gene ambiguous. This CDR3 is built from 13 residues. With 8 bases removed from V and 4 bases from J, the gap between germline ends came to 11 bases. The germline V gene has CDR1 MDHEN and CDR2 SYDVKM. CDR3 nucleotide sequence: TGTGCCAGCCAAGGGCAGAATAATGAAAAACTGTTTTTT. It codes for CASQGQNNEKLFF.

The chain links TRBV7-3 to TRBJ1-1, with D possibly matching TRBD1 (6 bases). This CDR3 region has 17 residues. V was clipped by 4 bases and J by 4 bases, with 22 bases between them. Germline V gene data show CDR1 as SGHTA and CDR2 as FQGTGA. The DNA of the CDR3 is TGTGCCAGCAGCTCGATGAGGGGGTCGTGGAGAGGCACTGAAGCTTTCTTT. This encodes CASSSMRGSWRGTEAFF.